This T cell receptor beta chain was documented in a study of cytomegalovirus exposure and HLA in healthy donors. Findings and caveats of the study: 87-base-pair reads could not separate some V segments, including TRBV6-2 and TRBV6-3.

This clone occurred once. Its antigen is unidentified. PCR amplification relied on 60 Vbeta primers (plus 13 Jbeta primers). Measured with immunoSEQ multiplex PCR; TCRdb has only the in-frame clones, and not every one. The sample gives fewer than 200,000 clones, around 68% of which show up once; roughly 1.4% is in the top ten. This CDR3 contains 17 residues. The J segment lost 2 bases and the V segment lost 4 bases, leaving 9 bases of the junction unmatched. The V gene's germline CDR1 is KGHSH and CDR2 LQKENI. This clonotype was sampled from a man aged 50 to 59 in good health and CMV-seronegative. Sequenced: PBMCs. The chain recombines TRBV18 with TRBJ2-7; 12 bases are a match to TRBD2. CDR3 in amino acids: CASSLPNRLAGAYEQYF. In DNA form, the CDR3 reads TGTGCCAGCTCACTTCCTAATAGACTAGCGGGGGCCTACGAGCAGTACTTC. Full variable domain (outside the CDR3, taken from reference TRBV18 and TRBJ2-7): NAGVMQNPRHLVRRRGQEARLRCSPMKGHSHVYWYRQLPEEGLKFMVYLQKENIIDESGMPKERFSAEFPKEGPSILRIQQVVRGDSAAYFCASSLPNRLAGAYEQYFGPGTRLTVT.